The 2 T cell receptor beta chains below all came from one sample that was sequenced in a study of CD8 T cells in ankylosing spondylitis. In TCRdb, the 5' RACE reads were re-called with MiXCR into one record per CDR3 protein. The sample includes some 240,000 distinct CDR3 sequences, about 18% seen only once; the top ten take about a third. The source material was blood, either unsorted or a sorted T cell fraction (not recorded which). These receptor sequences come from a male donor with ankylosing spondylitis or in good health (not recorded which).

Only a few counts were recorded for this clonotype. The chain employs TRBV4-3 and TRBJ2-1, with 9 bases identical to TRBD2. There are 17 residues in the CDR3. Germline values: CDR1 LGHNA, CDR2 YSLEER. J lost 12 bases, V lost 1 base, and 16 bases had no gene match. CDR3 bases: TGCGCCAGCAGCCAAGGGAGGGAGGGTAGCGGGAGTTTCGGGCAGTTCTTC. It specifies CASSQGREGSGSFGQFF.

This clonotype was counted between two and nine times. The rearrangement links TRBV4-1 to TRBJ2-7, with no clear D. The germline V gene has CDR1 MGHRA and CDR2 YSYEKL. V was cut by 1 base and J by 0 bases, with 13 bases left in between. This CDR3 has 16 amino acids. The DNA of the CDR3 is TGCGCCAGCAGCCAAGGGGTAGGGCCGATCTCCTACGAGCAGTACTTC. Its translation is CASSQGVGPISYEQYF.